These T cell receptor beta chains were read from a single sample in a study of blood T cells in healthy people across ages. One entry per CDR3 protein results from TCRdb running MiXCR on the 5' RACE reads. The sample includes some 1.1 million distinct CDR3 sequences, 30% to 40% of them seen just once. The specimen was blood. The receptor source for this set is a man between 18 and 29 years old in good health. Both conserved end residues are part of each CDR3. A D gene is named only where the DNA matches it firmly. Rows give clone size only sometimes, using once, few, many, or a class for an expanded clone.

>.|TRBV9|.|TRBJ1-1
TGTGCCAGCAGCGTACGTGTAGGGGGCACTGAAGCTTTCTTT
CASSVRVGGTEAFF
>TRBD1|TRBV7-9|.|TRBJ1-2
TGTGCCAGCAGCACGGGAGGACAGGGCCCTAACTATGGCTACACCTTC
CASSTGGQGPNYGYTF
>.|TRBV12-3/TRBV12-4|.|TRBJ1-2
TGTGCCAGCAGTCTGTCAGGGGTGTCGGTTTATGGCTACACCTTC
CASSLSGVSVYGYTF
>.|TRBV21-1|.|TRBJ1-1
TGTGCCAGCAGCATTCAACTAACAGGGACGGGAATGACTGAAGCTTTCTTT
CASSIQLTGTGMTEAFF
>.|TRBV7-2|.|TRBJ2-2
TGTGCCAGCCACGGACCGGCGAACACCGGGGAGCTGTTTTTT
CASHGPANTGELFF
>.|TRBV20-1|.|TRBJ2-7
TGCAGTGCTAGGTCGGACCTTGGGGAGCAGTACTTC
CSARSDLGEQYF
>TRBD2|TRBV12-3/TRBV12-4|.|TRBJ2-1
TGTGCCAGCAGTTTAGTCTTATGGCGGGGGGTCTCTATCAATGAGCAGTTCTTC
CASSLVLWRGVSINEQFF
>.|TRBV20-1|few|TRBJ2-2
TGCAGTGCTATTCCAGGAGAGTCCGCGGACACCGGGGAGCTGTTTTTT
CSAIPGESADTGELFF
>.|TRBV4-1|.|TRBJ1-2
TGCGCCAGCAGCCAAGCGGACAGTTCCTACTATGGCTACACCTTC
CASSQADSSYYGYTF
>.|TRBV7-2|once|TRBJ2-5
TGTGCCAGCAGCATAAATGAGCAGTACTTC
CASSINEQYF
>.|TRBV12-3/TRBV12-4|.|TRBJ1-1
TGTGCCAGCACTAAGGGACCTGTGAACACTGAAGCTTTCTTT
CASTKGPVNTEAFF
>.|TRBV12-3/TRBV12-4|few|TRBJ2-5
TGTGCCAGCAGTCCGGGTGTGGAGACCCAGTACTTC
CASSPGVETQYF
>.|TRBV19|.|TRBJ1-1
TGTGCCAGTAGTACCTCAGGGGAAACTGAAGCTTTCTTT
CASSTSGETEAFF
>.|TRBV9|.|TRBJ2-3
TGTGCCAGCAGCGGACACACCCCGGGGACAGATACGCAGTATTTT
CASSGHTPGTDTQYF
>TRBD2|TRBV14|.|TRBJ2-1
TGTGCCAGCAGCCAAGATTTTCTAGCGGGGGCCTACAATGAGCAGTTCTTC
CASSQDFLAGAYNEQFF
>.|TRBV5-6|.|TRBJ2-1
TGTGCCAGCAGCTTCGGGGACGATGAGCAGTTCTTC
CASSFGDDEQFF
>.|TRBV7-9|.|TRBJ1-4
TGTGCCAGCAGCTTTTTCCTCGATCATAAGGGCATAACTAATGAAAAACTGTTTTTT
CASSFFLDHKGITNEKLFF
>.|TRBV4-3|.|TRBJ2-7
TGCGCCAGCAGCCAAGATCTGGTCAGGGGAACCTACAATGAGCAGTACTTC
CASSQDLVRGTYNEQYF
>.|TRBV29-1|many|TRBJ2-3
TGCAGCGTTCCTAACAGGGGCACAGATACGCAGTATTTT
CSVPNRGTDTQYF
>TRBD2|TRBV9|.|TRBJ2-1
TGTGCCAGCAGCGCGGCGGGGCTAGCGGCCAATGAGCAGTTCTTC
CASSAAGLAANEQFF
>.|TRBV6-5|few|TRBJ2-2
TGTGCCAGCAGTTACTCTCCTGTCGGGAACGGGGAGCTGTTTTTT
CASSYSPVGNGELFF
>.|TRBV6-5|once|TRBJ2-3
TGTGCCAGCAGAAAGACAATCCTAAGCACAGATGCGCAGTATTTT
CASRKTILSTDAQYF
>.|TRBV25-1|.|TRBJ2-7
TGTGCCAGCAGTGAATCAGGGAAAGACTACGAGCAGTACTTC
CASSESGKDYEQYF
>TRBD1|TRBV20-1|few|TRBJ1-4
TGCAGTGCTAGATCACGACAGGGAGGGGAAAAACTGTTTTTT
CSARSRQGGEKLFF
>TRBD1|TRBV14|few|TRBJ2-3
TGTGCCAGCAGCCAGAGACAGGGAAGGACAGATACGCAGTATTTT
CASSQRQGRTDTQYF
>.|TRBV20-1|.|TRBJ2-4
TGCAGTGCTAGAGAAGAGAGTCCCAAAAACATTCAGTACTTC
CSAREESPKNIQYF
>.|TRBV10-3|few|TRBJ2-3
TGTGCCACTCAACCGGACTTCCTCACAGATACGCAGTATTTT
CATQPDFLTDTQYF
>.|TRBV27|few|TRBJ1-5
TGTGCCAGCAGCCCTGAGGGGCCTCCCGGTCCCCAGCATTTT
CASSPEGPPGPQHF
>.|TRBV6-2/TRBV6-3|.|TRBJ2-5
TGTGCCAGCAGATGGGATCCTGGGCGAGAGACCCAGTACTTC
CASRWDPGRETQYF
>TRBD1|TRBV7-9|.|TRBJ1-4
TGTGCTAGCAGCTCAGCCGGGACAGGGATGATGAAGAAACTGTTTTTT
CASSSAGTGMMKKLFF
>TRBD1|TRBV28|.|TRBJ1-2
TGTGCCAGCAGTTCGCCGGACAGGGTTGGCTACACCTTC
CASSSPDRVGYTF
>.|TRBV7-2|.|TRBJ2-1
TGTGCCAGCAGCTGGAGGGTTGGGGGATACAATGAGCAGTTCTTC
CASSWRVGGYNEQFF
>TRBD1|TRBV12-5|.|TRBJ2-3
TGTGCTAGTGCCGGGACAGGGGTGAAAGATACGCAGTATTTT
CASAGTGVKDTQYF
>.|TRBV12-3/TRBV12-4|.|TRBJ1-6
TGTGCCAGTACCCCCGACGGAGATAATTCACCCCTCCACTTT
CASTPDGDNSPLHF
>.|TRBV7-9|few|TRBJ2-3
TGTGCCACTAACCGGGGGCAAGACACAGATACGCAGTATTTT
CATNRGQDTDTQYF
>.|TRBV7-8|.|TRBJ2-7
TGTGCCAGCAGCCGCTCGAGCCTATACGAGCAGTACTTC
CASSRSSLYEQYF
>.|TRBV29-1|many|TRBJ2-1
TGCAGCGCCTGGGGTTCCGGGGGCAATGAGCAGTTCTTC
CSAWGSGGNEQFF
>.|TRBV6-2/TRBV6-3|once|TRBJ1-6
TGTGCCAGCAGTTACGAGGACTTGGCAGGAAAGCCCCCCCACTTT
CASSYEDLAGKPPHF
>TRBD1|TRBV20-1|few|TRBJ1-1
TGCAGTGCCGGGACAGGGTACACTGAAGCTTTCTTT
CSAGTGYTEAFF
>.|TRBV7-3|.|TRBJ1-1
TGTGCCAGCAGCTTTACAGACCTGAACACTGAAGCTTTCTTT
CASSFTDLNTEAFF
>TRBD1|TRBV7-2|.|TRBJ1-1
TGTGCCAGCAGCCTCTCCGCAGGGGGCGTCGCTGAAGCTTTCTTT
CASSLSAGGVAEAFF
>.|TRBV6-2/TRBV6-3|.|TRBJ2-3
TGTGCCAGCAGTTACCCCTCAAGGGGCCCTAGCACAGATACGCAGTATTTT
CASSYPSRGPSTDTQYF
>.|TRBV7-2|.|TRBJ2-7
TGTGCCGGCAGCCGCGACAGGAGCTCCTACAATGAGCAGTACTTC
CAGSRDRSSYNEQYF
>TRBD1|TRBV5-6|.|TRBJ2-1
TGTGCCAGCAGCTTGATAGACAGGGGATCCAATGAGCAGTTCTTC
CASSLIDRGSNEQFF
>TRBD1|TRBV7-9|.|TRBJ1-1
TGTGCCAGCAGCCTCGACAGGGGGTTTCCTGAAGCTTTCTTT
CASSLDRGFPEAFF
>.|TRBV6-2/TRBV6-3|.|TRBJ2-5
TGTGCCAGCAGTTCCTTGACAGGCCCTACCTACAATGAGCAGTACTTC
CASSSLTGPTYNEQYF
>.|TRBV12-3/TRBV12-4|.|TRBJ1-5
TGTGCCAGCAGCCCCGGCGACCGGGCTCCCAGTCAGCCCCAGCATTTT
CASSPGDRAPSQPQHF
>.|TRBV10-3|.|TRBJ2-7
TGTGCCATCAGTGAGTCGCAGGGCTCCTACAATGAGCAGTACTTC
CAISESQGSYNEQYF
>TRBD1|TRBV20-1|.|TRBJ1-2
TGCAGTGCTAGAGCCCCGGACAGGCGGCTCGGCTACACCTTC
CSARAPDRRLGYTF
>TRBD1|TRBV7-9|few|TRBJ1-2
TGTGCCGGCAGCTTAGAAGACTGGACAGGAAACTATGGCTACACCTTC
CAGSLEDWTGNYGYTF
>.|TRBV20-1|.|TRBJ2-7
TGCAGTGCTAGAGATGGGAGGTTTCGGTACGAGCAGTACTTC
CSARDGRFRYEQYF
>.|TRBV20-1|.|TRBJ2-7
TGCAGTGATATGCGGGGTTACGAGCAGTACTTC
CSDMRGYEQYF
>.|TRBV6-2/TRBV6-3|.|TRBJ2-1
TGTGCCAGCTCCGGGACAACTCACAATGAGCAGTTCTTC
CASSGTTHNEQFF
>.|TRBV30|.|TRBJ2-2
TGTGCCGGCCCCCGGACAGTGAACACCGGGGAGCTGTTTTTT
CAGPRTVNTGELFF